The text below deals with one TCR beta chain. This specimen comes from a study of brain metastases from non-small cell lung cancer. Sequenced by immunoSEQ multiplex PCR; TCRdb stores in-frame clones only, minus some. The data show roughly 4,000 clones, about 80% seen once. The length of the CDR3 is 14 residues. Trimming removed 4 bases from V and 7 bases from J; junction bases left unmatched: 5. In germline, CDR1 is MRHNA, CDR2 SNTAGT. The sequence derives from a donor at least 40 years old with non-small cell lung cancer. The sample taken for sequencing was tumor-adjacent normal tissue. The chain couples TRBV6-4 to TRBJ2-2; 8 nucleotides agree with TRBD2. CDR3 coding DNA: TGTGCCAGCAGTGCCGATAGCGGGGACGGGGAGCTGTTTTTT. The encoded protein is CASSADSGDGELFF.